This T cell receptor (beta chain) was captured by sequencing in a study of T cell clones after liver transplantation. For the study at large: Graft-donor-reactive sequences were compared with third-party-reactive TCRbeta sequences from pre-transplant mixed lymphocyte reactions. Findings and limits, study-wide: Compared with third party-reactive sequences, donor-reactive ones declined more, independent of withdrawal success.

The repertoire was sequenced with immunoSEQ multiplex PCR; TCRdb's copy has only in-frame clones and lacks some. The sample yields around 75,000 clones, around 80% seen once. Per the germline V gene, CDR1 is LNHDA and CDR2 is SQIVND (reference sequence). The germline V and J ends were trimmed by 7 bases and 7 bases, with 14 bases remaining between them. This CDR3 is 12 amino acids long. To note about this clone: The antigen remains undetermined.

This sequence was found in a human patient who received a liver transplant. Some T cells may be supplied by the graft donor. The material sequenced was CD4+ T cells from blood, taken about 50 months after liver transplant. The rearrangement links TRBV19 to TRBJ2-7, with D hard to call. CDR3 nucleotide sequence: TGTGCCAGTAAGGCGGAGTTTAGGGAGCAGTACTTC. Encoded protein: CASKAEFREQYF.